This T cell receptor beta chain was identified in a study of T-cell memory formation after mild COVID-19. TCRdb recomputed calls from the 5' RACE reads with MiXCR, one row per CDR3 protein. The sample records some 600,000 distinct CDR3 sequences, 17% being singletons. The sequencing sample was made of PBMCs or a T cell subset sorted from them (not recorded which). This clonotype originated in an adult woman who had mild COVID-19 (a few samples of this study predate the infection). Cell type and time point are not known.

The CDR3 DNA follows: TGTGCCAGCAGCATAGCGGTACCTTACACCGGGGAGCTGTTTTTT. It specifies CASSIAVPYTGELFF. The chain joins TRBV12-3 or TRBV12-4 to TRBJ2-2, with D possibly being TRBD2 (6 bases). The CDR3 contains 15 residues. Trimming stripped 6 bases from V and 3 bases from J, with 14 bases between.